What follows is one T cell receptor (beta chain) and its context. This CDR3 is also generated by other DNA sequences in the sample. V lost 1 base to trimming and J lost 7 bases, with 11 bases between them. This CDR3 comprises 14 residues. CDR1 is SEHNR, CDR2 FQNEAQ, per germline (reference sequence). Libraries were prepared by immunoSEQ multiplex PCR; TCRdb keeps only in-frame clonotypes and omits some of them. The sample includes about 54,000 clones, around 90% seen only once; the top ten take 8.7%. The record originates from a study of OX40 agonist ivuxolimab in advanced cancers. Study-wide context: Dose-escalation patients suffered from hepatocellular carcinoma, melanoma, renal cell or head and neck cancer. Partial responses were observed in three patients, of whom one had hepatocellular carcinoma and two had cutaneous melanoma.

This sequence was found in an adult with an advanced solid tumor such as melanoma, head and neck, liver or kidney cancer. The genes are TRBV7-9 and TRBJ1-5; no reliable D call. The source material was CD4+ or CD8+ T cells sorted from blood, sampled in a trial of the OX40 agonist ivuxolimab. The CDR3 nucleotides read TGTGCCAGCAGCTTAGGTCCGCAAGAACAGCCCCAGCATTTT. It translates to CASSLGPQEQPQHF.